The following is a T cell receptor (beta chain) sequence with its context. This entry belongs to a study of blood T cell repertoires in COVID-19. Background on the study: Samples representing acute and convalescent COVID-19 were sourced from the United States, Italy and Spain. In each case, the material was cDNA or gDNA derived from T cells, B-cell-depleted T cells, or PBMCs.

Under the authors' procedure: The assay estimated nucleated cells by amplifying reference gene primers. The assay was immunoSEQ multiplex PCR, and TCRdb's table has in-frame clones only and misses some. That table is the source of V, J and clone size, and D and trimming were worked out from the DNA. The data hold around 330,000 clones, with around 87% observed a single time. Specimen: peripheral blood. This receptor was obtained from a woman aged 45-60 years with active or convalescent COVID-19.

The CDR3 loop reads CASFHGGRTEAFF. In DNA form, the CDR3 reads TGTGCCAGCTTTCACGGGGGAAGGACTGAAGCTTTCTTT. The J gene is TRBJ1-1, the V gene TRBV7-9, with D possibly being TRBD1 (5 bases). Germline CDR1 is SEHNR and CDR2 is FQNEAQ (reference sequence). CDR3 length equals 13 residues. Trimming took 8 bases from V and 5 from J, leaving 15 bases between them.